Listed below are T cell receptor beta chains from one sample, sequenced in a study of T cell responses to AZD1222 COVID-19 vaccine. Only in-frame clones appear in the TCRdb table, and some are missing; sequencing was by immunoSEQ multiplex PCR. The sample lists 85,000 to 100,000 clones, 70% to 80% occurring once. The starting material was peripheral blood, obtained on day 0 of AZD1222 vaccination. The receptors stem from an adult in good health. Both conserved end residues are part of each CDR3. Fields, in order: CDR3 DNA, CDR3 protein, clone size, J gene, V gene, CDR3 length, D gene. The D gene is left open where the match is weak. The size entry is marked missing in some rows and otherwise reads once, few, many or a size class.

CDR3 DNA: TGTGCCAGCAGCCCCCGACTAGATACGCAGTATTTT; CDR3 protein: CASSPRLDTQYF; clone size: .; J gene: TRBJ2-3; V gene: TRBV7-9; CDR3 length: 12; D gene: .
CDR3 DNA: TGTGCCAGCAGTTTCAATGGGAATGAAAAACTGTTTTTT; CDR3 protein: CASSFNGNEKLFF; clone size: .; J gene: TRBJ1-4; V gene: TRBV27; CDR3 length: 13; D gene: .
CDR3 DNA: TGTGCCAGCAGAGGCCGAGGAGGCACTGAAGCTTTCTTT; CDR3 protein: CASRGRGGTEAFF; clone size: .; J gene: TRBJ1-1; V gene: TRBV6-5; CDR3 length: 13; D gene: .
CDR3 DNA: TGTGCCAGCCTGAACAGACTAGTGGGAGATACGCAGTATTTT; CDR3 protein: CASLNRLVGDTQYF; clone size: .; J gene: TRBJ2-3; V gene: TRBV2; CDR3 length: 14; D gene: .
CDR3 DNA: TGTGCCAGCAGCTTAGTGGCAGGTAACACTGAAGCTTTCTTT; CDR3 protein: CASSLVAGNTEAFF; clone size: .; J gene: TRBJ1-1; V gene: TRBV7-6; CDR3 length: 14; D gene: .
CDR3 DNA: TGTGCCAGCTTACGGGGGGGCGAGGAGACCCAGTACTTC; CDR3 protein: CASLRGGEETQYF; clone size: .; J gene: TRBJ2-5; V gene: TRBV3-1/TRBV3-2; CDR3 length: 13; D gene: TRBD2
CDR3 DNA: TGCGCCAGCAGCCAATCGGCTAGCACAGATACGCAGTATTTT; CDR3 protein: CASSQSASTDTQYF; clone size: .; J gene: TRBJ2-3; V gene: TRBV4-1; CDR3 length: 14; D gene: .
CDR3 DNA: TGCGCCAGCAGCCGAGCGGGAGGGGTTTACGAGCAGTACTTC; CDR3 protein: CASSRAGGVYEQYF; clone size: .; J gene: TRBJ2-7; V gene: TRBV4-3; CDR3 length: 14; D gene: TRBD2
CDR3 DNA: TGTGCCAGTAGTATGGGGGAGAGCGATGGCTACACCTTC; CDR3 protein: CASSMGESDGYTF; clone size: few; J gene: TRBJ1-2; V gene: TRBV19; CDR3 length: 13; D gene: .
CDR3 DNA: TGTGCCAGCAGTTTAGGCCCCGGCAGGGGGCTCTCGGGGACCCAGTACTTC; CDR3 protein: CASSLGPGRGLSGTQYF; clone size: .; J gene: TRBJ2-5; V gene: TRBV28; CDR3 length: 17; D gene: TRBD1
CDR3 DNA: TGTGCCAGCAGTCTCCAAACGGGGTCGGGGAACACTGAAGCTTTCTTT; CDR3 protein: CASSLQTGSGNTEAFF; clone size: .; J gene: TRBJ1-1; V gene: TRBV28; CDR3 length: 16; D gene: .
CDR3 DNA: TGTGCCAGCACTACTGACAGAGTAAATGAAAAACTGTTTTTT; CDR3 protein: CASTTDRVNEKLFF; clone size: few; J gene: TRBJ1-4; V gene: TRBV2; CDR3 length: 14; D gene: .
CDR3 DNA: TGTGCCAGCAGTGCCCAACCGAACACTGAAGCTTTCTTT; CDR3 protein: CASSAQPNTEAFF; clone size: .; J gene: TRBJ1-1; V gene: TRBV12-3/TRBV12-4; CDR3 length: 13; D gene: .
CDR3 DNA: TGTGCCAGCAGCCCCAGTTCCAGAGTGAACACTGAAGCTTTCTTT; CDR3 protein: CASSPSSRVNTEAFF; clone size: .; J gene: TRBJ1-1; V gene: TRBV3-1/TRBV3-2; CDR3 length: 15; D gene: .
CDR3 DNA: TGTGCCAGCACCACTCAAGGGAACACCATATATTTT; CDR3 protein: CASTTQGNTIYF; clone size: .; J gene: TRBJ1-3; V gene: TRBV28; CDR3 length: 12; D gene: .
CDR3 DNA: TGCGACTTACTAGCGGGAGATAAAGCAGATACGCAGTATTTT; CDR3 protein: CDLLAGDKADTQYF; clone size: .; J gene: TRBJ2-3; V gene: TRBV10-1; CDR3 length: 14; D gene: TRBD2
CDR3 DNA: TGTGCCAGCACACCCACTAGCGGGGGAGATACGCAGTATTTT; CDR3 protein: CASTPTSGGDTQYF; clone size: .; J gene: TRBJ2-3; V gene: TRBV2; CDR3 length: 14; D gene: TRBD2
CDR3 DNA: TGTGCCAGTCGAGGGTGGGGAAAGAGCAATCAGCCCCAGCATTTT; CDR3 protein: CASRGWGKSNQPQHF; clone size: .; J gene: TRBJ1-5; V gene: TRBV19; CDR3 length: 15; D gene: .
CDR3 DNA: TGTGCCAGTAGTATACTAGGGGCGATGGATACGCAGTATTTT; CDR3 protein: CASSILGAMDTQYF; clone size: few; J gene: TRBJ2-3; V gene: TRBV19; CDR3 length: 14; D gene: .
CDR3 DNA: TGTGCCAGCGGAGGGGGGTACACCTACAATGAGCAGTTCTTC; CDR3 protein: CASGGGYTYNEQFF; clone size: .; J gene: TRBJ2-1; V gene: TRBV6-5; CDR3 length: 14; D gene: .
CDR3 DNA: TGCGCCAGCAGCTCCGGGACTAGGCCAGAGACCCAGTACTTC; CDR3 protein: CASSSGTRPETQYF; clone size: .; J gene: TRBJ2-5; V gene: TRBV5-1; CDR3 length: 14; D gene: TRBD2
CDR3 DNA: TGTGCCAGCAGCCTGCTGAACAGCCCAAGGTATGAGCAGTTCTTC; CDR3 protein: CASSLLNSPRYEQFF; clone size: .; J gene: TRBJ2-1; V gene: TRBV3-1/TRBV3-2; CDR3 length: 15; D gene: .
CDR3 DNA: TGCGCCAGCAGCTTCCAGGGGGCACAAAATGAAAAACTGTTTTTT; CDR3 protein: CASSFQGAQNEKLFF; clone size: .; J gene: TRBJ1-4; V gene: TRBV5-1; CDR3 length: 15; D gene: TRBD1
CDR3 DNA: TGTGCCAGCAGTTTTGGCCAGGGCTACGAGCAGTACTTC; CDR3 protein: CASSFGQGYEQYF; clone size: .; J gene: TRBJ2-7; V gene: TRBV12-3/TRBV12-4; CDR3 length: 13; D gene: .
CDR3 DNA: TGTGCCAGCAGTATGTCGACAGGGCCTAAGCCAGATTTT; CDR3 protein: CASSMSTGPKPDF; clone size: few; J gene: TRBJ1-5; V gene: TRBV12-3/TRBV12-4; CDR3 length: 13; D gene: TRBD1
CDR3 DNA: TGTGCCAGCAGCCTGGGGACTAACTACGAGCAGTACTTC; CDR3 protein: CASSLGTNYEQYF; clone size: .; J gene: TRBJ2-7; V gene: TRBV14; CDR3 length: 13; D gene: TRBD2
CDR3 DNA: TGTGCCAGCAGCTTGGGGAGCTCTGGAAACACCATATATTTT; CDR3 protein: CASSLGSSGNTIYF; clone size: .; J gene: TRBJ1-3; V gene: TRBV7-9; CDR3 length: 14; D gene: .
CDR3 DNA: TGTGCCAGCAGCTTAGATAGGGGGGGTGAAAAACTGTTTTTT; CDR3 protein: CASSLDRGGEKLFF; clone size: .; J gene: TRBJ1-4; V gene: TRBV7-2; CDR3 length: 14; D gene: .
CDR3 DNA: TGTGCCAGTAGTCCCCGGGACAGCAGCAAGGAGACCCAGTACTTC; CDR3 protein: CASSPRDSSKETQYF; clone size: .; J gene: TRBJ2-5; V gene: TRBV19; CDR3 length: 15; D gene: TRBD1
CDR3 DNA: TGTGCCAGCAGCCTCGGACCCAACCAAGAGACCCAGTACTTC; CDR3 protein: CASSLGPNQETQYF; clone size: .; J gene: TRBJ2-5; V gene: TRBV28; CDR3 length: 14; D gene: .
CDR3 DNA: TGTGCCAGCAGCCAGTCGACAGATCATGGCACTGAAGCTTTCTTT; CDR3 protein: CASSQSTDHGTEAFF; clone size: .; J gene: TRBJ1-1; V gene: TRBV6-5; CDR3 length: 15; D gene: .
CDR3 DNA: TGTGCCAGCAGCTTGCTAGCGGGAGCGGGCACAGATACGCAGTATTTT; CDR3 protein: CASSLLAGAGTDTQYF; clone size: .; J gene: TRBJ2-3; V gene: TRBV13; CDR3 length: 16; D gene: TRBD2
CDR3 DNA: TGCGCCAGCAGTCGCACGGCGAGGGAGGGCTACAATGAGCAGTTCTTC; CDR3 protein: CASSRTAREGYNEQFF; clone size: .; J gene: TRBJ2-1; V gene: TRBV4-3; CDR3 length: 16; D gene: TRBD2
CDR3 DNA: TGTGCCAGCAGTGTCACAGGGATGGGAACTGAAGCTTTCTTT; CDR3 protein: CASSVTGMGTEAFF; clone size: .; J gene: TRBJ1-1; V gene: TRBV25-1; CDR3 length: 14; D gene: .
CDR3 DNA: TGTGCCTCCTCGAGGGGACAGGGGATCTATGGCTACACCTTC; CDR3 protein: CASSRGQGIYGYTF; clone size: .; J gene: TRBJ1-2; V gene: TRBV30; CDR3 length: 14; D gene: TRBD1
CDR3 DNA: TGTGCCAGCAGCTCGGGACTAGATGGAGATACGCAGTATTTT; CDR3 protein: CASSSGLDGDTQYF; clone size: .; J gene: TRBJ2-3; V gene: TRBV7-6; CDR3 length: 14; D gene: TRBD2
CDR3 DNA: TGTGCCAGCAGCTTAGCCCAAGCGGGAGGGGCCTACGAGCAGTACTTC; CDR3 protein: CASSLAQAGGAYEQYF; clone size: .; J gene: TRBJ2-7; V gene: TRBV7-8; CDR3 length: 16; D gene: TRBD2
CDR3 DNA: TGTGCCAGCAGCTTATATCCGGCGGGGGGTCCCTACGAGCAGTACTTC; CDR3 protein: CASSLYPAGGPYEQYF; clone size: once; J gene: TRBJ2-7; V gene: TRBV7-2; CDR3 length: 16; D gene: TRBD2
CDR3 DNA: TGTGCCAGCAGTTCCAATCTAGCGGGGGCCTACAATGAGCAGTTCTTC; CDR3 protein: CASSSNLAGAYNEQFF; clone size: .; J gene: TRBJ2-1; V gene: TRBV27; CDR3 length: 16; D gene: TRBD2
CDR3 DNA: TGTGCCAGCAGTCTGGGACAGGGAGGTTCACCCCTCCACTTT; CDR3 protein: CASSLGQGGSPLHF; clone size: .; J gene: TRBJ1-6; V gene: TRBV6-6; CDR3 length: 14; D gene: TRBD1
CDR3 DNA: TGTGCCAGCAGCTGGGAGTCTAGCGGTACAGATACGCAGTATTTT; CDR3 protein: CASSWESSGTDTQYF; clone size: few; J gene: TRBJ2-3; V gene: TRBV5-8; CDR3 length: 15; D gene: TRBD2
CDR3 DNA: TGTGCCAGCAGCTGGGACAGGGAAAGCAATGAGCAGTTCTTC; CDR3 protein: CASSWDRESNEQFF; clone size: .; J gene: TRBJ2-1; V gene: TRBV5-6; CDR3 length: 14; D gene: TRBD1